This T cell receptor (beta chain) emerged from a study of graft-versus-host responses after intestinal transplantation (dated by TCRdb to about 2021). With regard to the full study: The transplants that recipients received were multivisceral, liver-intestinal, or isolated intestinal. Every recipient was given anti-thymocyte globulin induction, then maintenance tacrolimus and steroids for 2 to 3 years. Graft-versus-host and host-versus-graft alloreactive T cell clones were tracked in the graft, circulation and bone marrow after intestinal transplantation using bulk TCR-beta CDR3 sequencing. Alloreactive clones were identified by sequencing pre-transplant mixed lymphocyte reaction products and comparing them with unstimulated pre-transplant donor and recipient T cells. Of the 20 to 25 intestinal transplant recipients enrolled in the cohort, one of whom was a retransplant, a few patients without pretransplant specimens were excluded. A peak of at least 4% donor T cells among recipient peripheral blood mononuclear cells was the definition used for donor T cell macrochimerism. Rather than being sequenced by the commercial service, samples from a few later patients were sequenced in-house on an Illumina MiSeq and processed with MiXCR. Study-level results and caveats: Early after transplant, declines in HvG clones were associated with peak levels of circulating GvH clones. In the allografts of patients with donor T cell macrochimerism, GvH to HvG T cell clonal ratios were high. GvH clones were found in recipient bone marrow, and some of the GvH clones appeared earlier in ileal mucosa or blood, which is consistent with an intestinal mucosal origin. Conclusions were limited by the relatively low number and heterogeneity of intestinal transplant patients.

A note on this clone: No base quality information exists; no much larger clone differs at one position.

Sample time point, as interpreted from the label and publication: cells obtained before transplantation from donor or recipient. In mixed lymphocyte reactions, some 200,000 CFSE-labeled pre-transplant responders were plated with some 200,000 irradiated violet-dye-labeled stimulators and cultured for 6 days. Proliferating CD3+CD4+CFSE-low and CD3+CD8+CFSE-low responder cells were FACS-sorted on a BD Influx sorter after the mixed lymphocyte reaction. Receptor amplification or capture employed the immunoSEQ multiplex PCR assay. For most patients, genomic DNA was isolated with the Qiagen DNeasy Blood and Tissue Kit and shipped frozen to Adaptive Biotechnologies for TCR sequencing. Adaptive Biotechnologies carried out high-throughput TCR-beta CDR3 sequencing of genomic DNA for most patients. Processing in the source paper ran as follows. TCR sequencing data for some 19 patients were retrieved from Adaptive's ImmunoSEQ software; three other patients were processed with MiXCR and VDJtools. CD4 versus CD8 sorting errors were corrected by removing sequences found in both subsets at a frequency ratio below 5:1. Because the origin of CDR3 nucleotide sequences shared between donor and recipient could not be assigned, those sequences were removed. To count as alloreactive, a clone needed at least 2-fold expansion over unstimulated cells and a minimum CFSE-low frequency of 0.002% (template counts) or 0.001% (read counts). A clone was considered mappable if detected in the sequenced pre-transplant spleen, lymph node, or MLR CFSE-low populations of the donor or recipient. Cumulative frequency of alloreactive clones was calculated as a percentage of all sequences weighted by copy number. This is the immuneACCESS table as TCRdb keeps it, with only in-frame sequences that have V and J called. A part of the clones is gone; compared with another copy, unresolved V genes explain less than half, and the rest is unexplained. Clone size and the V and J calls come from that table; the DNA yielded D and trimming. The sample data list 20,000 or so clones, and 40% to 55% of these were observed just once. The ten largest clones represent 0.88% of the sample.

The germline V gene (reference sequence) yields MNHNY for CDR1 and SVGAGI for CDR2. For this chain, trimming is 2 bases at the V end and 2 bases at the J end, and the number of junction bases without a gene match is 2. The CDR3 contains 15 residues, cysteine and phenylalanine counted. CDR3 DNA is the only sequence kept; it has 45 bases, read in frame from the first base. The sample in question was alloreactive CD4+ T cells from a mixed lymphocyte reaction culture, obtained before intestinal transplant. What the cell subset or site label conveys for this sample: CFSE-low proliferating T cells sorted from roughly six-day pre-transplant mixed lymphocyte reaction (GvH or HvG direction). The sequence derives from a human patient who received an intestinal transplant. This chain joins TRBV6-6 to TRBJ2-1, with 8 bases matching TRBD2. The CDR3 region has the sequence CASSYGAGAYNEQFF. The DNA sequence is TGTGCCAGCAGTTACGGAGCGGGGGCCTACAATGAGCAGTTCTTC.